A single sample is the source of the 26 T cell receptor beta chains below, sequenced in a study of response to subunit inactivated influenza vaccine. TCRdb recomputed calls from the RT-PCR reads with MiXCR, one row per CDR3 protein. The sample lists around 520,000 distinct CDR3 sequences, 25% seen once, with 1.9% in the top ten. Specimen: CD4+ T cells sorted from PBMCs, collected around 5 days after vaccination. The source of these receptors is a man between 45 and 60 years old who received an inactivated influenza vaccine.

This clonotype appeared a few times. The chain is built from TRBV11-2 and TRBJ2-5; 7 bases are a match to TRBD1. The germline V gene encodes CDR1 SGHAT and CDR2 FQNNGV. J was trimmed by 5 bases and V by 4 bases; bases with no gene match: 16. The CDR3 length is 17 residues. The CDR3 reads CASSSSRGFYIRETQYF. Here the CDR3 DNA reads TGTGCCAGCAGCTCCTCCAGGGGGTTCTATATTCGGGAGACCCAGTACTTC.

The CDR3 is CASSRRGSLAYDADTQYF. The CDR3 DNA sequence: TGTGCCAGCAGTCGTCGGGGTTCGTTGGCCTACGACGCAGATACGCAGTATTTT. J is TRBJ2-3 and V is TRBV4-2, with D tentatively TRBD2 (5 bases). Trimming shortened V by 6 bases and J by 4 bases, and 26 bases separated the two germline ends. The CDR3 spans 18 residues. Germline assignment: CDR1 LGHNA and CDR2 YNFKEQ.

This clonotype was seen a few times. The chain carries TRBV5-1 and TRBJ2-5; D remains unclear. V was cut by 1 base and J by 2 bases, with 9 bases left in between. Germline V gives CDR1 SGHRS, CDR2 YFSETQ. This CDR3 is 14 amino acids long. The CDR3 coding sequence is TGCGCCAGCAGCTTGAGGCCAGCTCAAGAGACCCAGTACTTC. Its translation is CASSLRPAQETQYF.

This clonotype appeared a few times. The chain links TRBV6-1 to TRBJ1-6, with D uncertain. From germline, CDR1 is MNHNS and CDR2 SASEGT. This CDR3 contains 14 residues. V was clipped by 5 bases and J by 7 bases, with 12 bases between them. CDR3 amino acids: CASSPDRMNSPLHF. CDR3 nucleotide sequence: TGTGCCAGCAGTCCGGACCGAATGAATTCACCCCTCCACTTT.

CDR3: CASSLEVGSPLEQYF. The DNA for the CDR3 is TGTGCCAGCAGCTTAGAGGTCGGGAGCCCCCTCGAGCAGTACTTC. This chain uses TRBV7-2 with TRBJ2-7, with TRBD2 as a possible D gene (6 bases). Trimming stripped 1 base from V and 6 bases from J, with 16 bases between. Germline V gives CDR1 SGHTA, CDR2 FQGNSA. This CDR3 region has 15 residues. The full variable domain, completed using reference TRBV7-2 and TRBJ2-7, is GAGVSQSPSNKVTEKGKDVELRCDPISGHTALYWYRQSLGQGLEFLIYFQGNSAPDKSGLPSDRFSAERTGGSVSTLTIQRTQQEDSAVYLCASSLEVGSPLEQYFGPGTRLTVT.

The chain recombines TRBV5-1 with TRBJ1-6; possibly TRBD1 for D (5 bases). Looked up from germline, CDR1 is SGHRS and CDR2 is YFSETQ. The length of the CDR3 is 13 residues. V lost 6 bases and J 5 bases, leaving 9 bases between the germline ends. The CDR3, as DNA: TGCGCCAGCAACGGGGCAGATAATTCACCCCTCCACTTT. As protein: CASNGADNSPLHF.

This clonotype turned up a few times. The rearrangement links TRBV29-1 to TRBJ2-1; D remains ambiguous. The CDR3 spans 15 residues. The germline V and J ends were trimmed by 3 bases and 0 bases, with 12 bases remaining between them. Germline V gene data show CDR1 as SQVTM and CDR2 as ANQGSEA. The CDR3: CSVDGSPSSYNEQFF. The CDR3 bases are TGCAGCGTTGATGGTAGCCCGAGCTCCTACAATGAGCAGTTCTTC.

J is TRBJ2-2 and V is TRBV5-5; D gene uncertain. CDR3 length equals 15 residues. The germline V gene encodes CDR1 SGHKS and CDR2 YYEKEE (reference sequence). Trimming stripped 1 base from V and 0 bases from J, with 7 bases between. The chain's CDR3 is CASSLWLPNTGELFF. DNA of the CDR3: TGTGCCAGCAGCTTGTGGCTACCGAACACCGGGGAGCTGTTTTTT.

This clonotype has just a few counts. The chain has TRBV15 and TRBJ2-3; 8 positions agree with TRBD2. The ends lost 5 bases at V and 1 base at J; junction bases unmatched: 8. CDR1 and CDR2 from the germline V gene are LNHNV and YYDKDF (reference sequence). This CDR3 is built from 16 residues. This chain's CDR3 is CATSWPGAGGTDTQYF. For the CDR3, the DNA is TGTGCCACCAGCTGGCCAGGAGCGGGGGGCACAGATACGCAGTATTTT.

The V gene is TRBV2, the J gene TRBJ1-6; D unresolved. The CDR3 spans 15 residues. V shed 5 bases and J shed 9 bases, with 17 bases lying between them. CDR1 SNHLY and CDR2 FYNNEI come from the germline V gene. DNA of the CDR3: TGTGCCAGCAGTCCCGGGCCTCTGGAATTTTCACCCCTCCACTTT. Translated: CASSPGPLEFSPLHF.

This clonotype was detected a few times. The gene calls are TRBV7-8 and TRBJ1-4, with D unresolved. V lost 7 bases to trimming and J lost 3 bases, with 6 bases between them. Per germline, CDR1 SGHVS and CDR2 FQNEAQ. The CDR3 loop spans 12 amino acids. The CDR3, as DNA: TGTGCCAGCACGGCGGCTAATGAAAAACTGTTTTTT. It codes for CASTAANEKLFF. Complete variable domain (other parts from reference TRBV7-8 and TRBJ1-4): GAGVSQSPRYKVAKRGQDVALRCDPISGHVSLFWYQQALGQGPEFLTYFQNEAQLDKSGLPSDRFFAERPEGSVSTLKIQRTQQEDSAVYLCASTAANEKLFFGSGTQLSVL.

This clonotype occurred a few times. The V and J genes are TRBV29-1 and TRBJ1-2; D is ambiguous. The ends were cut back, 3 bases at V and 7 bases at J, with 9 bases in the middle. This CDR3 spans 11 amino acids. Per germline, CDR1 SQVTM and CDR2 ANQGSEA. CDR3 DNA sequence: TGCAGCGTTGATGATCGCCTTGGCTACACCTTC. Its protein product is CSVDDRLGYTF.

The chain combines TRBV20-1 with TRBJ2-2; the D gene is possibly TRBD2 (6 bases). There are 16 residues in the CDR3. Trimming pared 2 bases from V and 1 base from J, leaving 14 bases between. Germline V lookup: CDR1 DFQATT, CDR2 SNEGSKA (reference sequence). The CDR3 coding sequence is TGCAGTGCTAGAAAAACCTTGGGAGGGAACACCGGGGAGCTGTTTTTT. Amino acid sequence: CSARKTLGGNTGELFF.

The CDR3 sequence: CASRRRGQNEAFF. In DNA, the CDR3 is TGTGCCAGCAGACGCAGGGGGCAAAATGAAGCTTTCTTT. The chain has TRBV6-2 or TRBV6-3 and TRBJ1-1; TRBD1 matches at 8 bases. From germline, CDR1 is MNHEY and CDR2 SVGEGT. Trimming removed 6 bases from V and 7 bases from J; junction bases left unmatched: 7. CDR3 length: 13 amino acids.

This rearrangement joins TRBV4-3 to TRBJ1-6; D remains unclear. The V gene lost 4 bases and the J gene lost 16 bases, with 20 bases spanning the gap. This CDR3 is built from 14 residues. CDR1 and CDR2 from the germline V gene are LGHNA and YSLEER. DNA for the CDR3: TGCGCCAGCAGCCCTTCCTATGGCGAAGGAGCGCTCCACTTT. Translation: CASSPSYGEGALHF.

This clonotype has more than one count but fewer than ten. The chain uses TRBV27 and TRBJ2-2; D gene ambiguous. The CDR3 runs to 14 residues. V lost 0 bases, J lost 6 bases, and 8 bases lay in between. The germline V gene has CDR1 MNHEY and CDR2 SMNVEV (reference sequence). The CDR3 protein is CASSLSGKSGELFF. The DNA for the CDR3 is TGTGCCAGCAGTTTATCAGGAAAGTCCGGGGAGCTGTTTTTT.

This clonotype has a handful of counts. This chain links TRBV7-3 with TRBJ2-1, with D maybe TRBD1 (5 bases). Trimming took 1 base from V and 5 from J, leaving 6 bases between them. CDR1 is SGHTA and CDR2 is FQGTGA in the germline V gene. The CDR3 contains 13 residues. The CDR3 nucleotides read TGTGCCAGCAGCTTAAGCAGGGACAATGAGCAGTTCTTC. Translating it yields CASSLSRDNEQFF. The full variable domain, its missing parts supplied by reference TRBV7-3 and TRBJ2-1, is GAGVSQTPSNKVTEKGKYVELRCDPISGHTALYWYRQSLGQGPEFLIYFQGTGAADDSGLPNDRFFAVRPEGSVSTLKIQRTERGDSAVYLCASSLSRDNEQFFGPGTRLTVL.

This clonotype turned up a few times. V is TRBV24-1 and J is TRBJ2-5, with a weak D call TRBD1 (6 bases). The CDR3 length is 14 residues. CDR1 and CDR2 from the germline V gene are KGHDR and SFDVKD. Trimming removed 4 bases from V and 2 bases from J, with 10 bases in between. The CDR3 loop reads CATSEPDSQETQYF. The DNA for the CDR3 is TGTGCCACCAGTGAACCGGACAGTCAAGAGACCCAGTACTTC.

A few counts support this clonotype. CDR3 bases: TGTGCCAGCTCACCATTTAGGGACACTGAAGCTTTCTTT. It encodes CASSPFRDTEAFF. The chain joins TRBV18 to TRBJ1-1, with D unresolved. Trimming removed 2 bases from V and 3 bases from J, with 7 bases in between. The CDR3 consists of 13 residues. Germline-derived CDR1 and CDR2 are KGHSH and LQKENI.

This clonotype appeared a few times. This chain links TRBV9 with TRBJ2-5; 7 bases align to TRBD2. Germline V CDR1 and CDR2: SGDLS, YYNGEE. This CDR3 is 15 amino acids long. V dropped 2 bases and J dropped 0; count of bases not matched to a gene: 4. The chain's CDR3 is CASSVGEGYQETQYF. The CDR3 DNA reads TGTGCCAGCAGCGTCGGGGAGGGGTACCAAGAGACCCAGTACTTC. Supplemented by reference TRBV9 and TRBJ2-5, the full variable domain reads DSGVTQTPKHLITATGQRVTLRCSPRSGDLSVYWYQQSLDQGLQFLIQYYNGEERAKGNILERFSAQQFPDLHSELNLSSLELGDSALYFCASSVGEGYQETQYFGPGTRLLVL.

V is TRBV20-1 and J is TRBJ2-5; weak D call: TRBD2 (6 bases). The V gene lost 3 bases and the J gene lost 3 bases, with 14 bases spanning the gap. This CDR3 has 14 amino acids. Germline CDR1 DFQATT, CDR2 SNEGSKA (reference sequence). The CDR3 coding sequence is TGCAGTGCTAGCGGCTTGGCGGGAAAAGAGACCCAGTACTTC. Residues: CSASGLAGKETQYF.

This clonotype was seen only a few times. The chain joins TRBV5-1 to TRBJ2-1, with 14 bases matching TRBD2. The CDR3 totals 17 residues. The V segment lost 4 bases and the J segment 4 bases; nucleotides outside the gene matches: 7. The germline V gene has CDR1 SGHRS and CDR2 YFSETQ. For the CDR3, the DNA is TGCGCCAGCAGCCCGGGACTAGCGGGAGTGGGATACAATGAGCAGTTCTTC. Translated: CASSPGLAGVGYNEQFF.

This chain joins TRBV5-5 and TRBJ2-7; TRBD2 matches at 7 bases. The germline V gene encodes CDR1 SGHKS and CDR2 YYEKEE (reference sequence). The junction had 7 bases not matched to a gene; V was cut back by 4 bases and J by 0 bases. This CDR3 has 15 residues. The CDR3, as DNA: TGTGCCAGCAGCCTCTTGCGGGGGAGCTCCTACGAGCAGTACTTC. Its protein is CASSLLRGSSYEQYF.

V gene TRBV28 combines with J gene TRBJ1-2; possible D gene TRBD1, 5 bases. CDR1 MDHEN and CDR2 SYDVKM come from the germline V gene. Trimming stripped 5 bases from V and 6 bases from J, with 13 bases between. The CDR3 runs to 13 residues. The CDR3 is CASSPRQFNGYTF. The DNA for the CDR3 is TGTGCCAGCAGTCCCCGACAGTTCAATGGCTACACCTTC.

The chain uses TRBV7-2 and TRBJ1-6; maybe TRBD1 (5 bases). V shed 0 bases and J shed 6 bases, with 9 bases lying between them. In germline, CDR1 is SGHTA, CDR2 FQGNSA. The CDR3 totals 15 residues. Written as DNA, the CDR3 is TGTGCCAGCAGCTTAGCTGCACAGGTTAATTCACCCCTCCACTTT. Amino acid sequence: CASSLAAQVNSPLHF. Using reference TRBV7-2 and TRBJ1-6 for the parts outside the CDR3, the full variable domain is GAGVSQSPSNKVTEKGKDVELRCDPISGHTALYWYRQSLGQGLEFLIYFQGNSAPDKSGLPSDRFSAERTGGSVSTLTIQRTQQEDSAVYLCASSLAAQVNSPLHFGNGTRLTVT.

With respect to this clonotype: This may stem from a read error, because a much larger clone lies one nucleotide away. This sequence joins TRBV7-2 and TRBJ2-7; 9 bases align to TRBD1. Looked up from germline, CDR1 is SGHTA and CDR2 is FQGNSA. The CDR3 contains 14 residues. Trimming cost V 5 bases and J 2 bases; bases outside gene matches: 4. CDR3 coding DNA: TGTACCAGCAGCCCCGGGACAGGGCCCTACGAGCAGTACTTC. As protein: CTSSPGTGPYEQYF.